The rows below give T cell receptor beta chains drawn from one sample of a study of blood T cell repertoires in COVID-19. Produced via immunoSEQ multiplex PCR; TCRdb's table is partial and in-frame only. The table shows about half a million clones, with 80% to 90% occurring only once. Material: PBMCs or T cells enriched from blood (not recorded which). These receptors were taken from a woman aged 60 to 75 who had recovered from COVID-19. Each CDR3 is given with its conserved first and last residue. Fields, in order: V gene, CDR3 protein.

TRBV5-6 | CASSTDRGRDTQYF
TRBV19 | CASSMMGQGTGQPQHF
TRBV27 | CASSLRQGYGYTF
TRBV2 | CATEYASGGVDEQFF
TRBV5-1 | CASSLRLAGAGSGELFF
TRBV19 | CASSSPGQLLNSPLHF
TRBV6-5 | CASSFDRLAEQFF
TRBV3-1/TRBV3-2 | CASSYRDRGTGELFF
TRBV6-5 | CASSYEAGVSPLHF
TRBV29-1 | CSVSRGSAGELFF
TRBV5-1 | CASSPPGQANEKLFF
TRBV12-3/TRBV12-4 | CASSFGVFYGYTF
TRBV4-2 | CASSLGTGAVYEQYF
TRBV3-1/TRBV3-2 | CASSQAVANTEAFF
TRBV6-5 | CASSPTGEINTIYF
TRBV15 | CATSSRWGEAGNTIYF
TRBV27 | CASSLRPPTGLGFSYNSPLHF
TRBV6-5 | CASRLQGGTEAFF
TRBV27 | CASSLSPGQSYGYTF
TRBV6-5 | CASRQGAEAFF
TRBV2 | CASRQFYGYTF
TRBV18 | CASSPGQGNSPLHF
TRBV6-6 | CASSYLEQFF
TRBV24-1 | CATSDSGRGGYTF
TRBV6-5 | CASKGGGARNEQFF
TRBV11-2 | CASSLTGNSGNTIYF
TRBV6-6 | CASSSAGSNYGYTF
TRBV30 | CAWSVTDNQPQHF